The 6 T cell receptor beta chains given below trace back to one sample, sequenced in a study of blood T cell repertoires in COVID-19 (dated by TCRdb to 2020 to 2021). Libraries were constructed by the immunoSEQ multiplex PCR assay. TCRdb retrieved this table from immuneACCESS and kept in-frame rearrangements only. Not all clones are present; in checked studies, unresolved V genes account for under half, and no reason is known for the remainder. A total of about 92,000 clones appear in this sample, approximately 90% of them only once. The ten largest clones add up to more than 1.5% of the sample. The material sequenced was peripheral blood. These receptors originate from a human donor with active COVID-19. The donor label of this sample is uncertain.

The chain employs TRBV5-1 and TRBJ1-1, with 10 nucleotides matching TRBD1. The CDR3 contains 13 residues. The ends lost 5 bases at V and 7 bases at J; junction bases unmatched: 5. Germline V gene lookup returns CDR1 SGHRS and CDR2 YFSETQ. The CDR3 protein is CASRWTGGREAFF. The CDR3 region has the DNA TGCGCCAGCAGATGGACAGGGGGACGTGAAGCTTTCTTT.

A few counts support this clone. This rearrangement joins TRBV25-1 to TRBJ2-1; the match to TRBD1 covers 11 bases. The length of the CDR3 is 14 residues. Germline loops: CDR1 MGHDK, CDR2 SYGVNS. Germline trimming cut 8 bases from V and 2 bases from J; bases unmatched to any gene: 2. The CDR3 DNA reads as TGTGCCAGCTTGGGACAGGGGGCCTACAATGAGCAGTTCTTC. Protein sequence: CASLGQGAYNEQFF.

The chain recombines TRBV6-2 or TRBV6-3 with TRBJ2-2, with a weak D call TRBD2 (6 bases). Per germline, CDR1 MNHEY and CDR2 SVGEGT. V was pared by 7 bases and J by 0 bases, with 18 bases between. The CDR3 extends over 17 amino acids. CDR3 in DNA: TGTGCCAGCACCCCTCAGGAGGGACTCGCGAACACCGGGGAGCTGTTTTTT. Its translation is CASTPQEGLANTGELFF.

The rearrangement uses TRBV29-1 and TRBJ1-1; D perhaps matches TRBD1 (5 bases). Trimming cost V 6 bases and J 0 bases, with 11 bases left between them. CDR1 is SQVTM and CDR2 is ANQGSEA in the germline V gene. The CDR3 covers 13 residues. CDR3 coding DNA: TGCAGCGTGATCGACAGAATGAACACTGAAGCTTTCTTT. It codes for CSVIDRMNTEAFF. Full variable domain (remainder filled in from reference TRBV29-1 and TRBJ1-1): SAVISQKPSRDICQRGTSLTIQCQVDSQVTMMFWYRQQPGQSLTLIATANQGSEATYESGFVIDKFPISRPNLTFSTLTVSNMSPEDSSIYLCSVIDRMNTEAFFGQGTRLTVV.

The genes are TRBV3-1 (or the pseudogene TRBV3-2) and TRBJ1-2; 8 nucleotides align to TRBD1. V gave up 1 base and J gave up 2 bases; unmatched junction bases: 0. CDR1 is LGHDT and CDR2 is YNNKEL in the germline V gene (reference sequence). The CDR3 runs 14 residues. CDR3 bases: TGTGCCAGCAGCCAAGGACAGGGGAACTATGGCTACACCTTC. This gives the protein CASSQGQGNYGYTF.

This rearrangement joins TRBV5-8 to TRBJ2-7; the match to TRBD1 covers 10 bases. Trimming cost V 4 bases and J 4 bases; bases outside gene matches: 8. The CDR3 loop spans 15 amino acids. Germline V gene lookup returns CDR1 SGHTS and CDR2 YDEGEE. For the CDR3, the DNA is TGTGCCAGCAGCCTCGGGACAGGGGCCGGTTACGAGCAGTACTTC. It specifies CASSLGTGAGYEQYF.